Listed here are 29 T cell receptor beta chains from one sample, sequenced in a study of T-cell memory formation after mild COVID-19. TCRdb re-called the 5' RACE reads through MiXCR, storing one row per CDR3 protein. The sample contains around 300,000 distinct CDR3 sequences, 14% of which appear only once. The specimen sequenced was PBMCs or a T cell subset sorted from them (not recorded which). The receptors come from a man between 18 and 35 years old who had mild COVID-19 (a few samples of this study predate the infection). Cell type and time point are not known.

This clonotype was seen more than once but under ten times. This sequence joins TRBV12-3 or TRBV12-4 and TRBJ2-4; 7 bases match TRBD2. The length of the CDR3 is 18 residues. The V segment lost 1 base and the J segment 3 bases; nucleotides outside the gene matches: 12. The CDR3 coding sequence is TGTGCCAGCAGTTTAGTGCGGGTCGGGGGGTCGGGCAAAAACATTCAGTACTTC. Translated, it gives CASSLVRVGGSGKNIQYF.

V is TRBV20-1 and J is TRBJ2-1, with D perhaps TRBD2 (5 bases). V shed 0 bases and J shed 1 base, with 10 bases lying between them. The CDR3 totals 15 residues. Germline CDR1 and CDR2: DFQATT and SNEGSKA (reference sequence). The CDR3 loop is CSARDPAESYNEQFF. The CDR3 nucleotides read TGCAGTGCTAGAGATCCAGCGGAGTCCTACAATGAGCAGTTCTTC.

A few counts support this clonotype. The rearrangement joins TRBV20-1 to TRBJ1-5, with no clear D. Germline values: CDR1 DFQATT, CDR2 SNEGSKA (reference sequence). The CDR3 covers 15 residues. The V gene lost 0 bases and the J gene lost 2 bases, with 11 bases spanning the gap. CDR3 coding DNA: TGCAGTGCTAGAGATGATCAGGAGCGCAATCAGCCCCAGCATTTT. Translated: CSARDDQERNQPQHF.

The CDR3 sequence: CASSLGSLQNTEAFF. In nucleotides, the CDR3 is TGTGCCAGCAGCTTAGGTTCCTTGCAGAACACTGAAGCTTTCTTT. This rearrangement joins TRBV11-2 to TRBJ1-1; D gene unclear. Germline V lookup: CDR1 SGHAT, CDR2 FQNNGV. The CDR3 loop spans 15 amino acids. The V end was cut by 1 base, the J end by 1 base, with 10 bases between.

The table lists this clonotype with a few counts. The gene calls are TRBV2 and TRBJ2-5; the D is unclear. V was cut by 8 bases and J by 7 bases, with 11 bases left in between. This CDR3 spans 11 amino acids. Germline CDR1 reads SNHLY; CDR2 reads FYNNEI. In DNA form, the CDR3 reads TGTGCCAGCCGCGATGGGATGACCCAGTACTTC. Its translation is CASRDGMTQYF. Looking up the rest from reference TRBV2 and TRBJ2-5 gives the full variable domain: EPEVTQTPSHQVTQMGQEVILRCVPISNHLYFYWYRQILGQKVEFLVSFYNNEISEKSEIFDDQFSVERPDGSNFTLKIRSTKLEDSAMYFCASRDGMTQYFGPGTRLLVL.

This chain uses TRBV27 with TRBJ2-1; either TRBD1 or TRBD2 may supply D (5 bases each). This CDR3 comprises 15 residues. V was shortened by 4 bases and J by 5 bases, with 15 bases between the two germline ends. From germline, CDR1 is MNHEY and CDR2 SMNVEV (reference sequence). The DNA of the CDR3 is TGTGCCAGCAGTTGGGACCCCTGGGGGAACAATGAGCAGTTCTTC. Encoded protein: CASSWDPWGNNEQFF.

This clonotype appeared many times. The gene calls are TRBV4-3 and TRBJ2-7; 9 bases are shared with TRBD1. V shed 2 bases and J 5 bases; nucleotides not matched to a gene: 7. The CDR3 spans 15 residues. Per germline, CDR1 LGHNA and CDR2 YSLEER. The CDR3 DNA follows: TGCGCCAGCAGCCAATACAGGGGACAGGGAAACGAGCAGTACTTC. Its translation: CASSQYRGQGNEQYF.

This clonotype turned up a few times. This chain connects TRBV20-1 to TRBJ2-4; possibly TRBD2 for D (6 bases). Trimming shortened V by 5 bases and J by 4 bases, and 15 bases separated the two germline ends. The CDR3 spans 14 residues. Looked up from germline, CDR1 is DFQATT and CDR2 is SNEGSKA (reference sequence). CDR3 sequence (DNA): TGCAGTGCTCCCCATAGGAGGGCAAAAAACATTCAGTACTTC. It yields the protein CSAPHRRAKNIQYF.

J is TRBJ2-5 and V is TRBV29-1; D is unclear. V was trimmed by 3 bases and J by 5 bases, leaving 4 bases between them. Germline V CDR1 and CDR2: SQVTM, ANQGSEA. The CDR3 runs to 10 residues. The CDR3 DNA reads TGCAGCGTTGAGGATGAGACCCAGTACTTC. Amino acids: CSVEDETQYF.

The CDR3 sequence: CASSFTDTNYGYTF. In nucleotides, the CDR3 is TGTGCCAGCAGCTTCACAGACACTAACTATGGCTACACCTTC. This chain uses TRBV7-9 with TRBJ1-2; D gene ambiguous. This CDR3 is 14 amino acids long. Germline CDR1 is SEHNR and CDR2 is FQNEAQ (reference sequence). Deletions cut 3 bases from V and 0 bases from J, with 8 bases between.

In its sample, this clonotype was seen a few times. The V gene is TRBV12-3 or TRBV12-4, the J gene TRBJ1-3, with D hard to call. This CDR3 is 13 amino acids long. V shed 1 base and J shed 5 bases, with 6 bases lying between them. CDR3 coding DNA: TGTGCCAGCAGTTTAGACAGCCGAAACACCATATATTTT. Its protein product is CASSLDSRNTIYF.

This sequence joins TRBV14 and TRBJ1-2; D is ambiguous. CDR3 length: 14 residues. Germline V gene data show CDR1 as SGHDN and CDR2 as FVKESK. V was cut by 4 bases and J by 4 bases, with 13 bases left in between. The DNA for the CDR3 is TGTGCCAGCAGCCTCGGCGGGGTGGGCTATGGCTACACCTTC. Its translation: CASSLGGVGYGYTF. Combining the CDR3 with reference TRBV14 and TRBJ1-2 gives the whole variable domain EAGVTQFPSHSVIEKGQTVTLRCDPISGHDNLYWYRRVMGKEIKFLLHFVKESKQDESGMPNNRFLAERTGGTYSTLKVQPAELEDSGVYFCASSLGGVGYGYTFGSGTRLTVV.

The CDR3 DNA sequence: TGTGCCAGCAGTTACCGGGGCAACTCCTACAATGAGCAGTTCTTC. Its protein is CASSYRGNSYNEQFF. The chain uses TRBV6-2 or TRBV6-3 and TRBJ2-1; D is tentatively TRBD1 or TRBD2 (5 bases each). CDR1 MNHEY and CDR2 SVGEGT come from the germline V gene. Between the trimmed V and J ends, which lost 2 bases and 0 bases, there was a span of 8 bases. This CDR3 region has 15 residues.

This chain joins TRBV7-8 and TRBJ2-1; 7 nucleotides agree with TRBD2. V lost 4 bases, J lost 6 bases, and 6 bases stayed unmatched. The CDR3 runs 14 residues. Germline V CDR1 and CDR2: SGHVS, FQNEAQ. The CDR3: CASSSGGGSNEQFF. The DNA of the CDR3 is TGTGCCAGCAGCTCGGGGGGAGGGAGCAATGAGCAGTTCTTC.

The chain carries TRBV30 and TRBJ1-4; a possible D gene is TRBD1 (5 bases). Germline V gives CDR1 GTSNPN, CDR2 SVGIG (reference sequence). The CDR3 length is 12 residues. Trimming pared 5 bases from V and 8 bases from J, leaving 12 bases between. The CDR3 coding sequence is TGTGCCTGGGGAGGGGCGGGCGAAAAACTGTTTTTT. Translated: CAWGGAGEKLFF.

This clonotype was picked up a small number of times. The J gene is TRBJ2-6, the V gene TRBV7-3, with D possibly TRBD1 on 5 matching bases. V gave up 8 bases and J gave up 2 bases, with 13 bases separating them. Germline V gene sequence: CDR1 SGHTA, CDR2 FQGTGA. The CDR3 length is 15 residues. CDR3 protein: CASGREVPGANVLTF. The CDR3 region has the DNA TGTGCCAGCGGCAGGGAAGTCCCTGGGGCCAACGTCCTGACTTTC.

This clonotype was seen only a few times. The chain is built from TRBV7-2 and TRBJ2-1, with D perhaps assigned TRBD1 or TRBD2 (8 bases each). The V gene lost 2 bases and the J gene lost 6 bases, with 14 bases spanning the gap. The CDR3 spans 15 residues. The germline V gene has CDR1 SGHTA and CDR2 FQGNSA. Here the CDR3 DNA reads TGTGCCAGCAGCTTAAGACAGGGGACTAGCAATGAGCAGTTCTTC. Its translation: CASSLRQGTSNEQFF.

This clonotype was seen only a few times. The chain combines TRBV6-5 with TRBJ2-7; D possibly corresponds to TRBD2 (7 bases). With 6 bases removed from V and 6 bases from J, the gap between germline ends came to 24 bases. CDR3 length: 16 amino acids. Germline CDR1 is MNHEY and CDR2 is SVGAGI. This CDR3 is CASSPGGQVGTSEQYF. The DNA for the CDR3 is TGTGCCAGCAGCCCCGGGGGGCAGGTAGGGACCTCCGAGCAGTACTTC.

This clonotype was observed a few times. The CDR3 DNA is TGCGCCAGCAGCTTGGCGATAGGGGATAGCACTGAAGCTTTCTTT. This gives the protein CASSLAIGDSTEAFF. The chain joins TRBV5-1 to TRBJ1-1; D perhaps matches TRBD1 (5 bases). Germline assignment: CDR1 SGHRS and CDR2 YFSETQ. CDR3 size: 15 residues. Deletions cut 0 bases from V and 4 bases from J, with 13 bases between.

This clonotype has just a few counts. The V and J genes are TRBV27 and TRBJ1-1, with D maybe TRBD1 (6 bases). The germline gives CDR1 MNHEY, CDR2 SMNVEV (reference sequence). The CDR3 extends over 13 amino acids. The V and J ends lost 5 bases and 8 bases respectively, with 15 bases between them. As DNA, the CDR3 is TGTGCCAGCAGTCCCACCCACGGGACAGAAGCTTTCTTT. Amino acids: CASSPTHGTEAFF.

This clonotype occurred a few times. V gene TRBV7-3 combines with J gene TRBJ1-2; possible D gene TRBD1, 5 bases. CDR1 and CDR2 from the germline V gene are SGHTA and FQGTGA. Trimming left V 5 bases short and J 8 bases short, with 18 bases between. The CDR3 length is 14 residues. The CDR3 loop is CASSPREGSGGYTF. For the CDR3, the DNA is TGTGCCAGCAGCCCCAGAGAGGGGAGTGGAGGCTACACCTTC.

The chain carries TRBV7-2 and TRBJ1-6; the D gene is possibly TRBD1 (5 bases). V was shortened by 5 bases and J by 11 bases, with 22 bases between the two germline ends. Per germline, CDR1 SGHTA and CDR2 FQGNSA. The CDR3 sequence is 16 residues long. CDR3 loop: CASSHSLGGSRAPLHF. CDR3 nucleotides: TGTGCCAGCAGCCACTCCCTGGGGGGAAGTAGGGCACCCCTCCACTTT.

The sample holds a few counts of this clonotype. The J gene is TRBJ1-2, the V gene TRBV5-4; possibly TRBD1 for D (5 bases). V lost 4 bases and J lost 2, with 21 bases in between. This CDR3 is built from 17 residues. Germline lookup yields CDR1 SGHNT and CDR2 YYREEE (reference sequence). The CDR3 coding sequence is TGTGCCAGCAGCCCGCAGGGAGGAGCTGGAAGGAACTATGGCTACACCTTC. Protein product: CASSPQGGAGRNYGYTF.

This sequence joins TRBV30 and TRBJ1-2, with 10 bases that match TRBD1. CDR3 length: 15 residues. Germline-derived CDR1 and CDR2 are GTSNPN and SVGIG (reference sequence). J lost 7 bases, V lost 3 bases, and 11 bases had no gene match. The CDR3 nucleotides read TGTGCCTGGAGGCGGGTGGACAGGGGGGAAGGTGGCTACACCTTC. Translating it yields CAWRRVDRGEGGYTF.

This clonotype has a count of ten or more. DNA for the CDR3: TGTGCCAGCAGCCTCCGGGCCAGCCAAGAGACCCAGTACTTC. It translates to CASSLRASQETQYF. The rearrangement uses TRBV7-2 and TRBJ2-5; D is uncertain. In germline, CDR1 is SGHTA, CDR2 FQGNSA. The V end was cut by 5 bases, the J end by 1 base, with 11 bases between. CDR3 length equals 14 residues.

This clonotype came up a few times. The chain's CDR3 is CASSRQGNYGYTF. The CDR3 DNA reads as TGTGCCAGCAGCCGACAGGGTAACTATGGCTACACCTTC. The chain is built from TRBV5-6 and TRBJ1-2; 7 bases match TRBD1. The CDR3 sequence is 13 residues long. V trimming: 4 bases; J trimming: 1 base; junction bases outside the gene matches: 1. Per germline, CDR1 SGHDT and CDR2 YYEEEE.

Worth noting for this clonotype: A read error may produce the germline difference seen at one junction end. J is TRBJ2-4 and V is TRBV6-1; D not resolved. The V gene's germline CDR1 is MNHNS and CDR2 SASEGT. There are 15 residues in the CDR3. CDR3: CASREMSVARNIQYF. The DNA for the CDR3 is TGTGCCAGCAGGGAGATGTCGGTCGCCAGAAACATTCAGTACTTC.

This clonotype came up a few times. The chain uses TRBV20-1 and TRBJ1-4; D might be TRBD1 (6 bases). Between the trimmed V and J ends, which lost 4 bases and 1 base, there was a span of 10 bases. CDR1 is DFQATT, CDR2 SNEGSKA, per germline (reference sequence). CDR3 length equals 14 residues. The CDR3 reads CSATRTETNEKLFF. As DNA, the CDR3 is TGCAGTGCTACGAGGACAGAAACTAATGAAAAACTGTTTTTT.

This clonotype was picked up a small number of times. This sequence joins TRBV20-1 and TRBJ2-7; D perhaps matches TRBD2 (7 bases). The CDR3 totals 13 residues. V was shortened by 5 bases and J by 3 bases, with 14 bases between the two germline ends. Germline V lookup: CDR1 DFQATT, CDR2 SNEGSKA (reference sequence). Here the CDR3 DNA reads TGCAGTGCTGCCTCTAGGGGGGGCTACGAGCAGTACTTC. It specifies CSAASRGGYEQYF.